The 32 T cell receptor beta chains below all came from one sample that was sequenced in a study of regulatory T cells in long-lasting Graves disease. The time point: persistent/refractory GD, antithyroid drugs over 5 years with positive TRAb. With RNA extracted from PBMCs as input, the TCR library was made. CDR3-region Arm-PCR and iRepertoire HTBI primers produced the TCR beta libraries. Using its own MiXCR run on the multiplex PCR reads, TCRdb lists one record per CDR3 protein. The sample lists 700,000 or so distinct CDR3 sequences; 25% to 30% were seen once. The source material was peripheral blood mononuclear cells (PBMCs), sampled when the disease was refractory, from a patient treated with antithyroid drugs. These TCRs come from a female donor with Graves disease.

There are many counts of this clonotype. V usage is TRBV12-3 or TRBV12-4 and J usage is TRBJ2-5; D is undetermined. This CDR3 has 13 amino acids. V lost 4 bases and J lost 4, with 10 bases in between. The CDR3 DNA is TGTGCCAGCAGTTGGTTCCTGGGAGAGACCCAGTACTTC. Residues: CASSWFLGETQYF.

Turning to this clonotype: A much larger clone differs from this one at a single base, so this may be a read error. The CDR3 is CASGLQLAVNTGELFF. Here the CDR3 DNA reads TGTGCCAGCGGTTTACAGCTAGCGGTGAACACCGGGGAGCTGTTTTTT. The chain links TRBV25-1 to TRBJ2-2; 7 nucleotides align to TRBD2. Germline CDR1 is MGHDK and CDR2 is SYGVNS. V trimming: 8 bases; J trimming: 1 base; junction bases outside the gene matches: 10. The CDR3 is 16 amino acids.

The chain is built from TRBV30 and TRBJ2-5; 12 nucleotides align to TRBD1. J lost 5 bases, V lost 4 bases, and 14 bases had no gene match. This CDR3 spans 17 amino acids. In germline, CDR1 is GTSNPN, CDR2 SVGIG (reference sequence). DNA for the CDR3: TGTGCCTGGACGCGCCCTCCCGGGACAGGGGGCCCGGAGACCCAGTACTTC. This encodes CAWTRPPGTGGPETQYF.

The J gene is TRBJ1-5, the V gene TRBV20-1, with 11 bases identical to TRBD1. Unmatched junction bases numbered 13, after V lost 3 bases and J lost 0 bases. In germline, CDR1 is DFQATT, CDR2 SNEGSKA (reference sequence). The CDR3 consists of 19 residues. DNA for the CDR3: TGCAGTGCTAGGGGGGGGACAGGGGGAAACCTGAATAGCAATCAGCCCCAGCATTTT. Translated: CSARGGTGGNLNSNQPQHF.

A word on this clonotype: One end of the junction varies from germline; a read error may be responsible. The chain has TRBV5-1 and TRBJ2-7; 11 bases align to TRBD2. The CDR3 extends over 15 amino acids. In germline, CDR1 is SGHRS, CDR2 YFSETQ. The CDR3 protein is CASSPGLADPYKQYF. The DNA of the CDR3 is TGCGCCAGCAGCCCGGGACTAGCGGACCCCTACAAGCAGTACTTC. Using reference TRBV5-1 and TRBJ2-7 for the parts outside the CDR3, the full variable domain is KAGVTQTPRYLIKTRGQQVTLSCSPISGHRSVSWYQQTPGQGLQFLFEYFSETQRNKGNFPGRFSGRQFSNSRSEMNVSTLELGDSALYLCASSPGLADPYKQYFGPGTRLTVT.

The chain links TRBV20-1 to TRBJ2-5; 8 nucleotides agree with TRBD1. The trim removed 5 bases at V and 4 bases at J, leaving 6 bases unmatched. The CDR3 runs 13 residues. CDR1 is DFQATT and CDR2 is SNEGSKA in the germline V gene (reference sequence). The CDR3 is CSARGQGGETQYF. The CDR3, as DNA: TGCAGTGCTCGTGGACAGGGCGGAGAGACCCAGTACTTC.

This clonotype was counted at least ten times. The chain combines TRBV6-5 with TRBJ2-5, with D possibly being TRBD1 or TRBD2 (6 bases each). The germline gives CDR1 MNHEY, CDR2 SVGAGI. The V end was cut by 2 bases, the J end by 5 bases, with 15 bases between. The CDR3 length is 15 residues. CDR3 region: CASSYGGGARETQYF. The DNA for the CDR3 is TGTGCCAGCAGTTACGGAGGGGGAGCTCGGGAGACCCAGTACTTC.

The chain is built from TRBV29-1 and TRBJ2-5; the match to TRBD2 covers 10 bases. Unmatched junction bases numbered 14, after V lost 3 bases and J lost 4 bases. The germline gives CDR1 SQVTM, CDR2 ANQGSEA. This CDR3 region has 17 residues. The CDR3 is CSVDGSEREGLSETQYF. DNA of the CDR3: TGCAGCGTTGACGGTTCGGAGCGGGAGGGCCTCTCAGAGACCCAGTACTTC.

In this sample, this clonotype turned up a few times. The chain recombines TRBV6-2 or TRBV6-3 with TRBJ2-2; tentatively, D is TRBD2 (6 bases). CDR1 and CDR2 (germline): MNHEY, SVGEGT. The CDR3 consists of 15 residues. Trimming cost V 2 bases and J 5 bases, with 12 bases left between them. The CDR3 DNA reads TGTGCCAGCAGTTACCCGGGAGTGGGGACCGGGGAGCTGTTTTTT. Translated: CASSYPGVGTGELFF.

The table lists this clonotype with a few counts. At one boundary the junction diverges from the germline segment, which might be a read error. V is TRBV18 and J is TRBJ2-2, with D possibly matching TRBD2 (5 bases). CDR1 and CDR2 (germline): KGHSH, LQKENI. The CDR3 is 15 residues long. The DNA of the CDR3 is TGTGCCAACTCACTCTACGGGGTGAACACCGGGGAGCTGTTTTTT. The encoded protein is CANSLYGVNTGELFF.

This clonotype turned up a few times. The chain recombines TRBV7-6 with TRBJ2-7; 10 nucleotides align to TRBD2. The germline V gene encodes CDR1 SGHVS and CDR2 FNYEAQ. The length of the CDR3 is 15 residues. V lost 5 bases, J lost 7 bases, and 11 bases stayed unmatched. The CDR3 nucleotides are TGTGCCAGCAGCCCGAGCGGGAGGGGCGGAGGGGAGCAGTACTTC. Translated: CASSPSGRGGGEQYF.

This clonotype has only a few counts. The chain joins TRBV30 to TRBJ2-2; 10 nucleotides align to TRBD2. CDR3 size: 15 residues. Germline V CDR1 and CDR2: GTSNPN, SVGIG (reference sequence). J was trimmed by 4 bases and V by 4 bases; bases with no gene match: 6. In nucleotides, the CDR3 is TGTGCCTGGAAGGGAGCGGGAGGGCTCACCGGGGAGCTGTTTTTT. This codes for CAWKGAGGLTGELFF. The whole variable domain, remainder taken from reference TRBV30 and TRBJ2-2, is SQTIHQWPATLVQPVGSPLSLECTVEGTSNPNLYWYRQAAGRGLQLLFYSVGIGQISSEVPQNLSASRPQDRQFILSSKKLLLSDSGFYLCAWKGAGGLTGELFFGEGSRLTVL.

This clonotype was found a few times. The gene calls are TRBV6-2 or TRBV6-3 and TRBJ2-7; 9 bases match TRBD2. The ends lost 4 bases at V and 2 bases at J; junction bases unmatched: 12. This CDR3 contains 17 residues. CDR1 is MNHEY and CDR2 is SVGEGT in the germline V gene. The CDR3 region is CASSSLVTSGLPYEQYF. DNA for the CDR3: TGTGCCAGCAGTTCCCTTGTCACTAGCGGGCTTCCCTACGAGCAGTACTTC.

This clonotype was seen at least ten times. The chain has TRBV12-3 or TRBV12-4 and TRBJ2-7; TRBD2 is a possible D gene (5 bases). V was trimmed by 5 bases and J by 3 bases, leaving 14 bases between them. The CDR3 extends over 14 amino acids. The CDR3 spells CASSTTRVSYEQYF. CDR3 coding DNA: TGTGCCAGCAGTACCACTAGGGTAAGCTACGAGCAGTACTTC.

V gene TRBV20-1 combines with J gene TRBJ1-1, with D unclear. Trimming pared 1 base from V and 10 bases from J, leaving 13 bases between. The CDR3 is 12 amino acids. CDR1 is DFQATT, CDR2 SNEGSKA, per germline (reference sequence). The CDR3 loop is CSARAPNKGAFF. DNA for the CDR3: TGCAGTGCTAGAGCTCCGAACAAGGGAGCTTTCTTT.

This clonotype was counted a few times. The CDR3: CASSTLLAGAYEQYF. The CDR3 DNA reads as TGTGCCAGCAGCACCTTACTAGCGGGGGCCTACGAGCAGTACTTC. V usage is TRBV7-9 and J usage is TRBJ2-7, with 11 bases lining up with TRBD2. The V and J ends lost 5 bases and 2 bases, in that order; junction bases with no gene match: 5. This CDR3 region has 15 residues. From germline, CDR1 is SEHNR and CDR2 FQNEAQ (reference sequence).

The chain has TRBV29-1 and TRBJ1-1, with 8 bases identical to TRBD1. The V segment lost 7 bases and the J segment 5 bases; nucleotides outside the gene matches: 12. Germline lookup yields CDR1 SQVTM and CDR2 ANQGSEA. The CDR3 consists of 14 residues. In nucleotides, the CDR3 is TGCAGCGGTTCGGTGGGACAGGCCCTGACTGAAGCTTTCTTT. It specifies CSGSVGQALTEAFF.

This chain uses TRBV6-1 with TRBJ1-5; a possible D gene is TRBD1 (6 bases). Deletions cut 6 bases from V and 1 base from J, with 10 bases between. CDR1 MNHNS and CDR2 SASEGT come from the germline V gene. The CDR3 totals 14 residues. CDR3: CASRTGMSNQPQHF. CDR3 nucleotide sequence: TGTGCCAGCAGAACAGGGATGAGCAATCAGCCCCAGCATTTT.

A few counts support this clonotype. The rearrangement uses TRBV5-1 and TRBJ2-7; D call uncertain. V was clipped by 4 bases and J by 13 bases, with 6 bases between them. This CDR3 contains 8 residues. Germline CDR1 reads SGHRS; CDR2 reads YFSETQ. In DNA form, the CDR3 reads TGCGCCAGCAGCCCAAGTTACTTC. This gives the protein CASSPSYF.

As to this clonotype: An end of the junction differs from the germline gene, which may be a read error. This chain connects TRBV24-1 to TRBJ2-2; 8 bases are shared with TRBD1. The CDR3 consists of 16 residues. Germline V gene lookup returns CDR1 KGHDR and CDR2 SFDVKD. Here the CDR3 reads CATSDPRTGNAGELFF. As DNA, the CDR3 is TGTGCCACCAGTGACCCCCGGACAGGGAACGCCGGGGAGCTGTTTTTT.

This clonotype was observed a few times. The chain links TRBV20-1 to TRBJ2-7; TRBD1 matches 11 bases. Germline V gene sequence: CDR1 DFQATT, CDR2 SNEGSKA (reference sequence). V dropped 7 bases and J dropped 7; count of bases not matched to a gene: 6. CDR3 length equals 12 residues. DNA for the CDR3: TGCAGTGTCGACGGGACAGGGGGAGAGCAGTACTTC. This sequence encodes CSVDGTGGEQYF.

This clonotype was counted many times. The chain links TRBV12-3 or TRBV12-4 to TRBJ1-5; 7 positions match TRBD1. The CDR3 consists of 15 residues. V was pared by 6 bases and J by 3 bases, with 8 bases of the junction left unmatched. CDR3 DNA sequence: TGTGCCAGCAGCGGACAGGCCGGAACCAATCAGCCCCAGCATTTT. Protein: CASSGQAGTNQPQHF.

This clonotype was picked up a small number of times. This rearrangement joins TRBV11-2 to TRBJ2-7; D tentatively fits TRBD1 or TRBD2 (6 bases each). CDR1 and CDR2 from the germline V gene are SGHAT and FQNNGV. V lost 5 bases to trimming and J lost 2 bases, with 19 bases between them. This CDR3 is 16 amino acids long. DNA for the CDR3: TGTGCCAGCAGCCAAGCCCGAGGGGGGACGACCTACGAGCAGTACTTC. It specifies CASSQARGGTTYEQYF. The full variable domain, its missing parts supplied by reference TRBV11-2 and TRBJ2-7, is EAGVAQSPRYKIIEKRQSVAFWCNPISGHATLYWYQQILGQGPKLLIQFQNNGVVDDSQLPKDRFSAERLKGVDSTLKIQPAKLEDSAVYLCASSQARGGTTYEQYFGPGTRLTVT.

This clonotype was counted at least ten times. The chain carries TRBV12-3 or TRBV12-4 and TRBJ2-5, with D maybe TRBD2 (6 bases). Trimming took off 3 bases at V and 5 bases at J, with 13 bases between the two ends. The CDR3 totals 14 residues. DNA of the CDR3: TGTGCCAGCAGTTTCGGTCCGGGAGAGGAGACCCAGTACTTC. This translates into CASSFGPGEETQYF.

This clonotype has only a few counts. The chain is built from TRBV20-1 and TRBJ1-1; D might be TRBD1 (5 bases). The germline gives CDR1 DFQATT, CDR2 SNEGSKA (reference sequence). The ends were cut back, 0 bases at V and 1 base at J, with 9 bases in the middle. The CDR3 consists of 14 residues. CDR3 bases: TGCAGTGCTAGAGATATAGACAGGAACACTGAAGCTTTCTTT. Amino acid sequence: CSARDIDRNTEAFF.

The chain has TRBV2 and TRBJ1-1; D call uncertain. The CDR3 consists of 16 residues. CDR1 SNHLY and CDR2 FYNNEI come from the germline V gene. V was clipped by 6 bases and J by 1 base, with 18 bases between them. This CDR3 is CASRLRARGGNTEAFF. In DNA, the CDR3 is TGTGCCAGCAGGCTCCGGGCCCGAGGTGGGAACACTGAAGCTTTCTTT.

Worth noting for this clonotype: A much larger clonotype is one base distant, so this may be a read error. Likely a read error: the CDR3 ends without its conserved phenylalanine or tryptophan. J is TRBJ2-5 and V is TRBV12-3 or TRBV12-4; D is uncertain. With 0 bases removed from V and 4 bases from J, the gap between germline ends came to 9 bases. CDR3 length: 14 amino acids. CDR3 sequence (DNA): TGTGCCAGCAGTTTAGCAGACTCGGGAGAGACCCAGTACTCC. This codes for CASSLADSGETQYS.

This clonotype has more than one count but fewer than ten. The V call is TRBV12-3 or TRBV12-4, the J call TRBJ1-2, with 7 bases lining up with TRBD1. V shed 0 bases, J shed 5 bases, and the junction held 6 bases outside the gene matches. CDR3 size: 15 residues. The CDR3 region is CASSLAGTAEYGYTF. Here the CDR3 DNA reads TGTGCCAGCAGTTTAGCCGGGACAGCAGAGTATGGCTACACCTTC.

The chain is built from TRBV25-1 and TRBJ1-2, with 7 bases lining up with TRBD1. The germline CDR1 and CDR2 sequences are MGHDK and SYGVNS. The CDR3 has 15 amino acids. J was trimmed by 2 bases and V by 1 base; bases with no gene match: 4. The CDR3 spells CASSELTGANYGYTF. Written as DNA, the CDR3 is TGTGCCAGCAGTGAATTAACAGGGGCGAACTATGGCTACACCTTC.

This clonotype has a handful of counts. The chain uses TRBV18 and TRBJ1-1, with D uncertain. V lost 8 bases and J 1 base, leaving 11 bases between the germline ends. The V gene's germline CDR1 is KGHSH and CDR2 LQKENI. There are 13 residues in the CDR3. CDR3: CASSPKQNTEAFF. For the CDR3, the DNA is TGTGCCAGCAGTCCCAAACAGAACACTGAAGCTTTCTTT. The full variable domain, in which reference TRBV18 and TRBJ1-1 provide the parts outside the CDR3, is NAGVMQNPRHLVRRRGQEARLRCSPMKGHSHVYWYRQLPEEGLKFMVYLQKENIIDESGMPKERFSAEFPKEGPSILRIQQVVRGDSAAYFCASSPKQNTEAFFGQGTRLTVV.

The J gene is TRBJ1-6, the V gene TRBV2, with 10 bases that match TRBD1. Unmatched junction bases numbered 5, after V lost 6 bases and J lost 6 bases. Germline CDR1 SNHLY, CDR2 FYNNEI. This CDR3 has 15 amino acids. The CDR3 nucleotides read TGTGCCAGCAGGGTTGACAGGGGGCCTAATTCACCCCTCCACTTT. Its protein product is CASRVDRGPNSPLHF.

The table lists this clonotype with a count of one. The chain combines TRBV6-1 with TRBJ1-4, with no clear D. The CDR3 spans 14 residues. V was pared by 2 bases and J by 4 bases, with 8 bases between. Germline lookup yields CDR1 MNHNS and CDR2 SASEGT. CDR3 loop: CASSERTYNEKLFF. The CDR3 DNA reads TGTGCCAGCAGTGAAAGGACTTATAATGAAAAACTGTTTTTT.